A single sample gave rise to the 10 T cell receptor beta chains below, sequenced in a study of T cell responses to AZD1222 COVID-19 vaccine. Assay: immunoSEQ multiplex PCR; the TCRdb copy retains only in-frame clones and omits some. In the table there are more than 150,000 clones, 87% of which are singletons. The sample was peripheral blood, taken 28 days after the second AZD1222 dose. The source is an adult who received the AZD1222 COVID-19 vaccine.

The V call is TRBV5-4, the J call TRBJ2-7, with D tentatively TRBD2 (6 bases). Trimming pared 0 bases from V and 1 base from J, leaving 17 bases between. Looked up from germline, CDR1 is SGHNT and CDR2 is YYREEE (reference sequence). The CDR3 runs 17 residues. CDR3 residues: CASSLAGQGGDSYEQYF. The CDR3 coding sequence is TGTGCCAGCAGCTTGGCCGGGCAGGGAGGCGATTCCTACGAGCAGTACTTC.

CDR3 nucleotide sequence: TGTGCCAGCAGCCGTTCAGGGACGGCTGGCTACACCTTC. Encoded protein: CASSRSGTAGYTF. The chain carries TRBV14 and TRBJ1-2; the D gene is possibly TRBD1 (5 bases). V dropped 4 bases and J dropped 7 bases, with 13 bases sitting between them. There are 13 residues in the CDR3. CDR1 is SGHDN, CDR2 FVKESK, per germline. Full variable domain (rest looked up from reference TRBV14 and TRBJ1-2): EAGVTQFPSHSVIEKGQTVTLRCDPISGHDNLYWYRRVMGKEIKFLLHFVKESKQDESGMPNNRFLAERTGGTYSTLKVQPAELEDSGVYFCASSRSGTAGYTFGSGTRLTVV.

This chain joins TRBV11-2 and TRBJ2-5; 7 bases line up with TRBD2. The germline gives CDR1 SGHAT, CDR2 FQNNGV. The CDR3 covers 15 residues. The trim removed 4 bases at V and 4 bases at J, leaving 9 bases unmatched. The CDR3, as DNA: TGTGCCAGCAGCTACGGGGGAGGGGTAGGAGAGACCCAGTACTTC. Translation: CASSYGGGVGETQYF.

The chain has TRBV3-1 (or the pseudogene TRBV3-2) and TRBJ2-2; 11 nucleotides line up with TRBD2. Germline lookup yields CDR1 LGHDT and CDR2 YNNKEL (reference sequence). CDR3 length: 16 residues. V lost 4 bases and J lost 5; bases outside the gene matches: 6. CDR3 nucleotide sequence: TGTGCCAGCAGCCTAACTAGCGGGAGTAAGACCGGGGAGCTGTTTTTT. Translation gives CASSLTSGSKTGELFF.

The gene calls are TRBV7-9 and TRBJ1-6; D remains unclear. Trimming left V 5 bases short and J 7 bases short, with 6 bases between. The CDR3 has 12 amino acids. Germline CDR1 reads SEHNR; CDR2 reads FQNEAQ (reference sequence). The CDR3 is CASSLTNSPLHF. In DNA, the CDR3 is TGTGCCAGCAGCCTCACAAATTCACCCCTCCACTTT.

This chain connects TRBV28 to TRBJ1-2; TRBD1 might be the D (6 bases). The ends were cut back, 6 bases at V and 4 bases at J, with 15 bases in the middle. Germline CDR1 reads MDHEN; CDR2 reads SYDVKM. The length of the CDR3 is 14 residues. The CDR3 here is CASSVGGAFYGYTF. The DNA for the CDR3 is TGTGCCAGCAGCGTGGGGGGCGCCTTCTATGGCTACACCTTC.

The chain recombines TRBV7-9 with TRBJ2-7, with 8 positions matching TRBD1. CDR1 SEHNR and CDR2 FQNEAQ come from the germline V gene (reference sequence). With 2 bases clipped from V and 5 bases from J, the junction kept 5 bases outside the gene matches. This CDR3 has 14 amino acids. CDR3 region: CASSLTGTGDEQYF. The CDR3 nucleotides read TGTGCCAGCAGCTTAACCGGGACAGGTGACGAGCAGTACTTC.

The chain uses TRBV27 and TRBJ1-1; possibly TRBD1 for D (5 bases). There are 14 residues in the CDR3. The V gene lost 3 bases and the J gene lost 4 bases, with 12 bases spanning the gap. Germline loops: CDR1 MNHEY, CDR2 SMNVEV (reference sequence). CDR3 protein: CASSFRGVVTEAFF. The DNA of the CDR3 is TGTGCCAGCAGTTTCCGGGGGGTGGTCACTGAAGCTTTCTTT.

J is TRBJ1-5 and V is TRBV27; D uncertain. This CDR3 comprises 14 residues. Germline V gene sequence: CDR1 MNHEY, CDR2 SMNVEV (reference sequence). Trimming took off 7 bases at V and 1 base at J, with 11 bases between the two ends. The CDR3: CASKISGSNQPQHF. CDR3 bases: TGTGCCAGCAAAATATCGGGGAGCAATCAGCCCCAGCATTTT.

This sequence joins TRBV5-1 and TRBJ2-5; 8 bases are shared with TRBD1. Germline trimming cut 4 bases from V and 2 bases from J; bases unmatched to any gene: 7. The V gene's germline CDR1 is SGHRS and CDR2 YFSETQ. This CDR3 has 15 residues. CDR3: CASSGATGGQETQYF. The CDR3 nucleotides are TGCGCCAGCAGCGGGGCTACAGGGGGGCAAGAGACCCAGTACTTC.